The rows below give T cell receptor beta chains drawn from one sample of a study of shared T cell receptors in the human thymus. The method was immunoSEQ multiplex PCR; TCRdb's version includes in-frame clones alone and lacks a portion of them. The sample holds over 650,000 clones; around 87% are singletons and the top ten take roughly 0.0086%. These same records also appear under a second study, on human thymus T cells.

Sequencing was performed on thymocytes. The receptors were sampled from a boy younger than two with a congenital heart defect. Both conserved end residues are part of each CDR3. The D gene is left open where the match is weak. Part of the rows lack a size; the others show once, few, many or a class for expanded clones.

J,D,V,size,CDR3,DNA
TRBJ2-7,.,TRBV19,.,CASSMGGGQYF,TGTGCCAGTAGTATGGGAGGCGGGCAGTACTTC
TRBJ2-1,.,TRBV10-1,.,CASSGDIANNEQFF,TGCGCCAGCAGCGGGGACATTGCGAACAATGAGCAGTTCTTC
TRBJ2-7,TRBD2,TRBV18,.,CASSPESGRGEQYF,TGTGCCAGCTCACCGGAAAGCGGGAGGGGCGAGCAGTACTTC
TRBJ2-3,TRBD1,TRBV5-6,once,CASSLGAGTGGTDTQYF,TGTGCCAGCAGCTTGGGGGCCGGGACAGGGGGAACAGATACGCAGTATTTT
TRBJ2-7,TRBD2,TRBV28,once,CASSSGTSGSYEQYF,TGTGCCAGCAGCTCCGGGACTAGCGGAAGCTACGAGCAGTACTTC
TRBJ2-3,.,TRBV30,.,CAWKLGPTQYF,TGTGCCTGGAAACTGGGGCCGACGCAGTATTTT
TRBJ2-5,TRBD1,TRBV29-1,.,CSTRTGTETQYF,TGCAGCACTAGGACAGGGACAGAGACCCAGTACTTC
TRBJ1-5,TRBD1,TRBV6-1,.,CASSGEIGQGRVGNQPQHF,TGTGCCAGCAGTGGGGAGATCGGACAGGGAAGGGTTGGCAATCAGCCCCAGCATTTT
TRBJ1-2,TRBD1,TRBV6-5,.,CASSYTAGGNYGYTF,TGTGCCAGCAGTTACACCGCAGGGGGCAACTATGGCTACACCTTC
TRBJ2-5,TRBD1,TRBV9,.,CASSATGSQETQYF,TGTGCCAGCAGCGCGACAGGGAGCCAAGAGACCCAGTACTTC
TRBJ2-2,.,TRBV7-3,.,CASSPRSPGSTGELFF,TGTGCCAGCAGCCCTCGATCCCCGGGGTCCACCGGGGAGCTGTTTTTT
TRBJ2-7,.,TRBV7-9,.,CASSPLGGGGRDYEQYF,TGTGCCAGCAGCCCGTTGGGTGGAGGGGGCAGGGACTACGAGCAGTACTTC
TRBJ2-1,.,TRBV7-9,once,CASGPASDEQFF,TGTGCCAGCGGGCCCGCGAGTGATGAGCAGTTCTTC
TRBJ1-1,.,TRBV15,.,CATSGERENTEAFF,TGTGCCACCAGCGGGGAACGGGAGAACACTGAAGCTTTCTTT
TRBJ2-5,.,TRBV14,.,CASSHIQETQYF,TGTGCCAGCAGCCATATCCAAGAGACCCAGTACTTC
TRBJ1-4,.,TRBV7-9,.,CASSLTARSEKLFF,TGTGCCAGCAGCTTAACAGCTCGGTCCGAAAAACTGTTTTTT
TRBJ2-1,TRBD2,TRBV9,.,CASSVVPTSSDNEQFF,TGTGCCAGCAGCGTAGTGCCGACTAGCAGCGACAATGAGCAGTTCTTC
TRBJ1-6,TRBD1,TRBV18,.,CASSPQAFGTAKYSPLHF,TGTGCCAGCTCACCACAAGCCTTCGGGACAGCCAAATATTCACCCCTCCACTTT
TRBJ1-2,.,TRBV6-1,once,CATFNRNSNYGYTF,TGTGCCACCTTTAACAGGAATAGTAACTATGGCTACACCTTC
TRBJ2-7,.,TRBV2,.,CASSASVTYEQYF,TGTGCCAGCAGTGCGTCAGTAACCTACGAGCAGTACTTC
TRBJ1-6,TRBD1,TRBV7-2,once,CASSFTGGRSPLHF,TGTGCCAGCAGCTTCACAGGGGGTCGTTCACCCCTCCACTTT
TRBJ2-7,.,TRBV7-2,.,CASSTTGCEQYF,TGTGCCAGCAGCACTACAGGGTGCGAGCAGTACTTC
TRBJ2-7,.,TRBV10-2,.,CASRGRRTTSRDEQYF,TGCGCCAGCAGGGGCCGCCGGACCACTAGTAGGGACGAGCAGTACTTC
TRBJ1-1,.,TRBV7-6,.,CASSLSDSNRVAANTEAFF,TGTGCCAGCAGCTTAAGTGACTCCAACAGGGTGGCCGCGAACACTGAAGCTTTCTTT
TRBJ2-7,.,TRBV27,once,CASRSLQGRSYEQYF,TGTGCCAGCAGGTCCTTACAGGGGAGGTCCTACGAGCAGTACTTC
TRBJ1-5,.,TRBV28,.,CASSFKGDASNQPQHF,TGTGCCAGCAGTTTCAAGGGGGATGCGAGCAATCAGCCCCAGCATTTT
TRBJ1-4,.,TRBV25-1,.,CASRHRREKLFF,TGTGCCAGCAGGCACAGGCGGGAAAAACTGTTTTTT
TRBJ1-1,.,TRBV7-9,.,CASSSQGQRRTMNTEAFF,TGTGCCAGCAGCTCTCAAGGACAAAGGCGCACTATGAACACTGAAGCTTTCTTT
TRBJ1-1,.,TRBV1,.,CTSSQTTDRGGTEAFF,TGCACCAGCAGCCAAACCACGGACAGGGGTGGCACTGAAGCTTTCTTT
TRBJ1-2,.,TRBV28,.,CASSFWTAYGYTF,TGTGCCAGCAGTTTTTGGACAGCCTATGGCTACACCTTC
TRBJ2-5,.,TRBV15,.,CATSSHYRGQETQYF,TGTGCCACCAGCAGCCACTACCGGGGGCAAGAGACCCAGTACTTC
TRBJ1-1,.,TRBV5-1,.,CASSLGQKNTEAFF,TGCGCCAGCAGCTTGGGACAAAAGAACACTGAAGCTTTCTTT
TRBJ1-5,TRBD1,TRBV28,.,CASSLRFAMYKDRGNQPQHF,TGTGCCAGCAGTTTACGGTTTGCCATGTACAAGGACAGGGGTAATCAGCCCCAGCATTTT
TRBJ2-3,.,TRBV28,.,CASSFPIGGNSTDTQYF,TGTGCCAGCAGTTTTCCTATAGGAGGGAATAGCACAGATACGCAGTATTTT